The sequence of this TCR beta chain was determined in a study of T cells in women clearing cervical HPV infection. About the research overall: Controls gave blood once infection was undetectable; cases at lesion identification. HLA type could not be excluded as a confounder.

General observations from the study: CIN3+ cases had significantly higher TCR repertoire richness than controls, but evenness did not differ. Combining TCR richness with V gene abundances gave roughly 0.84 AUC.

Germline lookup yields CDR1 SGHRS and CDR2 YFSETQ. The length of the CDR3 is 14 residues. Note on this clone: The antigen is unknown. Read coverage stops 3 residues before the CDR3 terminus; the germline J gene supplies the remainder.

Assay used: immunoSEQ multiplex PCR; TCRdb lists only in-frame clones, some missing. The sample table includes around 39,000 clones. The rearrangement joins TRBV5-1 to TRBJ2-4, with a weak D call TRBD1 (5 bases). The TCR comes from a woman aged 18 to 69 with a cervical HPV16 infection that either progressed to CIN3+ or cleared (not recorded which). The sample comprised blood buffy coat. CDR3 protein: CASSLARDWDGQYF. The DNA read from the CDR3 is TGCGCCAGCAGCTTGGCCAGGGATTGGGATGGT.